This TCR beta chain was obtained from a study of Ad26.COV2.S vaccination and SARS-CoV-2 variants. The overall study: Ad26.COV2.S was injected intramuscularly once or twice, 56 days apart.

As for treatment: around 19 received Ad26.COV2.S at low or high dose, single or two shots; about 5 received placebo; per-sample allocation not given. Sampling was performed 63 days after the first vaccine or placebo injection. TCRdb keeps only in-frame clones here, not all; method: immunoSEQ multiplex PCR. Of 290,000 or so clones listed, roughly 86% are singletons. Points on this clone: Antigen: not known.

V gave up 4 bases and J gave up 6 bases, with 15 bases separating them. The CDR3 extends over 14 amino acids. Germline-derived CDR1 and CDR2 are SGHDT and YYEEEE. Study-wide results and limits: The placebo group had lower spike-specific TCR breadth than the vaccine recipients did. Breadth, reportedly substantial, characterized the spike-specific CD8+ and CD4+ T cell responses after vaccination. Similar non-spike TCR breadth was seen in vaccine and placebo recipients.

The sample in question was peripheral blood, obtained in a trial of Ad26.COV2.S vaccine versus placebo. The chain links TRBV5-6 to TRBJ2-3; a possible D gene is TRBD2 (5 bases). The TCR originated in a person between 18 and 59 years old who received the Ad26.COV2.S COVID-19 vaccine or a placebo. CDR3 amino acids: CASSPGMDGDTQYF. The CDR3 DNA is TGTGCCAGCAGCCCCGGGATGGACGGGGATACGCAGTATTTT. The full variable domain, its missing parts supplied by reference TRBV5-6 and TRBJ2-3, is DAGVTQSPTHLIKTRGQQVTLRCSPKSGHDTVSWYQQALGQGPQFIFQYYEEEERQRGNFPDRFSGHQFPNYSSELNVNALLLGDSALYLCASSPGMDGDTQYFGPGTRLTVL.